This T cell receptor beta chain was identified during a study of breast tumors, draining lymph nodes, adjacent tissues. General study points: Tumor TCR diversity was below lymph nodes but above nontumor tissue.

Turning to this clonotype: Its antigen is unknown. Germline and junction disagree at one end, which may indicate a read error.

Axillary draining lymph nodes of breast cancer patients supplied the node samples. The germline V gene encodes CDR1 SEHNR and CDR2 FQNEAQ (reference sequence). The CDR3 has 16 amino acids. A single record per CDR3 protein comes from TCRdb applying MiXCR to the multiplex PCR reads. The table includes 150,000 to 200,000 distinct CDR3 sequences, about 30% detected once. This clonotype originated in a female donor with breast cancer. Some clones in this sample may be carry-over from other donors' samples. V and J are TRBV7-9 and TRBJ2-2; perhaps TRBD1 as D (6 bases). Sequencing was carried out using axillary lymph node tissue. Here the CDR3 reads CASSAPGQGNTGGLFF. The DNA of the CDR3 is TGTGCCAGCAGCGCCCCCGGGCAGGGGAACACTGGGGGGCTGTTTTTT.